This entry concerns a single T cell receptor (beta chain). Measured with immunoSEQ multiplex PCR; TCRdb has only the in-frame clones, and not every one. The sample yields about 160,000 clones, about 85% seen once. These data come from a study of blood T cell repertoires in COVID-19. Trimming removed 5 bases at V and 3 bases at J, with 14 bases between. CDR1 and CDR2 from the germline V gene are SGHDT and YYEEEE. This CDR3 region has 14 residues. V usage is TRBV5-6 and J usage is TRBJ2-5; weak D call: TRBD2 (6 bases). Sequenced: peripheral blood. This clonotype was sampled from a woman in her fifties or sixties with COVID-19, enrolled during active disease. CDR3 protein: CASSPGPGEETQYF. As DNA, the CDR3 is TGTGCCAGCAGTCCCGGACCGGGAGAAGAGACCCAGTACTTC.